The source of this T cell receptor beta chain is a study of cytomegalovirus exposure and HLA in healthy donors. Study-level information: When 350 to 400 donors were genotyped, approximately 80% of them were found to fall in the Caucasian-associated ancestry cluster. Whole-study results and caveats: Among immune exposure information, only CMV serostatus was available. Associated with HLA alleles at 0.05 false discovery rate in a later analysis were 16,951 TCR beta sequences.

Regarding this clone: Its target is unknown.

A multiplex PCR was run with 60 Vbeta primers and 13 Jbeta primers. TCRdb keeps only in-frame clones here, not all; method: immunoSEQ multiplex PCR. This sample carries 150,000 to 200,000 clones, around four fifths of them seen once, and the ten largest clones take 1.4%. Germline loops: CDR1 SNHLY, CDR2 FYNNEI. V was clipped by 8 bases and J by 1 base; unmatched bases: 1. The CDR3 covers 14 residues. Input material: PBMCs. The chain recombines TRBV2 with TRBJ2-2; 10 positions match TRBD2. This receptor was obtained from a woman in her twenties or thirties in good health and CMV-seronegative. For the CDR3, the DNA is TGTGCCAGCGCTAGCGGGGGGAACACCGGGGAGCTGTTTTTT. This sequence encodes CASASGGNTGELFF.